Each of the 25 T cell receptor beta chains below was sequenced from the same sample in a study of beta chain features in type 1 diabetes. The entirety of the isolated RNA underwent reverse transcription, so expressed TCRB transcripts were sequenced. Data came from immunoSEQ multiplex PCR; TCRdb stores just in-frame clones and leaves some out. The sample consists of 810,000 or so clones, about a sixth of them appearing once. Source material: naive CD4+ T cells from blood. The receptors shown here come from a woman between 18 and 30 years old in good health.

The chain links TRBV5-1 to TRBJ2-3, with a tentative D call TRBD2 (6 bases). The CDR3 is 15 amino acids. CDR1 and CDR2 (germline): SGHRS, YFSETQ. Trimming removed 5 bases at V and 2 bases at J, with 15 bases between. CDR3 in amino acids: CASSLGLRNTDTQYF. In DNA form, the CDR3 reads TGCGCCAGCAGTTTAGGACTACGGAACACAGATACGCAGTATTTT.

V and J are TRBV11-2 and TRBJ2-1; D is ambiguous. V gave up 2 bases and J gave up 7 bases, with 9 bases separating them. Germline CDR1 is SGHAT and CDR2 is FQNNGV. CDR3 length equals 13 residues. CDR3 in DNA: TGTGCCAGCAGCTTATCTGGGATAAATGAGCAGTTCTTC. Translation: CASSLSGINEQFF.

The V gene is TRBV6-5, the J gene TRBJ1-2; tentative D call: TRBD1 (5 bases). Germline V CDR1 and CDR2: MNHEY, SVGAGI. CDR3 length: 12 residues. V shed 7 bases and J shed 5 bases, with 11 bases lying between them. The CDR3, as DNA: TGTGCCAGCAAAATGGGGGGGTATGGCTACACCTTC. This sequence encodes CASKMGGYGYTF.

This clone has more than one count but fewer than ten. CDR3 nucleotides: TGCGCCAGCAGCCAGTCGACAGTGACCGGGGAGCTGTTTTTT. Its protein is CASSQSTVTGELFF. This chain connects TRBV4-3 to TRBJ2-2, with TRBD1 as a possible D gene (5 bases). Trimming pared 3 bases from V and 5 bases from J, leaving 10 bases between. Looked up from germline, CDR1 is LGHNA and CDR2 is YSLEER. The CDR3 extends over 14 amino acids.

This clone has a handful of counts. The CDR3 here is CASSLAGGEYEQYF. In nucleotides, the CDR3 is TGTGCCAGCAGCTTGGCGGGCGGGGAATACGAGCAGTACTTC. V and J are TRBV5-4 and TRBJ2-7; possibly TRBD2 for D (6 bases). Trimming shortened V by 0 bases and J by 4 bases, and 11 bases separated the two germline ends. The germline V gene has CDR1 SGHNT and CDR2 YYREEE (reference sequence). The CDR3 has 14 residues.

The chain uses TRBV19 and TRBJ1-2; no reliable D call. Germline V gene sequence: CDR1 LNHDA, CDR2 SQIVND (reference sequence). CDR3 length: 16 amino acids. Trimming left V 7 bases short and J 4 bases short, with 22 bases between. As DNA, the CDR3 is TGTGCCAGTAACTCCCCTCGGCGAGAACAGTCCTATGGCTACACCTTC. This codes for CASNSPRREQSYGYTF.

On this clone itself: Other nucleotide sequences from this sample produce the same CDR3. The CDR3 reads CASSPHNEQFF. CDR3 DNA sequence: TGTGCCAGCAGCCCCCACAATGAGCAGTTCTTC. This chain uses TRBV7-2 with TRBJ2-1, with D unresolved. V was cut by 5 bases and J by 5 bases, with 4 bases left in between. CDR3 size: 11 residues. Germline CDR1 reads SGHTA; CDR2 reads FQGNSA.

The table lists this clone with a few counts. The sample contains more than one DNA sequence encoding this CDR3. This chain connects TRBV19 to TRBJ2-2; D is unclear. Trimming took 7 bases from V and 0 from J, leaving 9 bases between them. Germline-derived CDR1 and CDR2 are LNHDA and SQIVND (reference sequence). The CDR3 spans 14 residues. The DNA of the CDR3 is TGTGCCAGTACAGGCACAGCGAACACCGGGGAGCTGTTTTTT. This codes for CASTGTANTGELFF.

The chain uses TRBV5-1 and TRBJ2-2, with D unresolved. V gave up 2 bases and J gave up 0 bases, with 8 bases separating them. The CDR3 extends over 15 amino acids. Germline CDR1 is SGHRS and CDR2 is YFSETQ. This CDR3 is CASSFFLANTGELFF. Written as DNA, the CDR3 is TGCGCCAGCAGCTTCTTTCTCGCGAACACCGGGGAGCTGTTTTTT.

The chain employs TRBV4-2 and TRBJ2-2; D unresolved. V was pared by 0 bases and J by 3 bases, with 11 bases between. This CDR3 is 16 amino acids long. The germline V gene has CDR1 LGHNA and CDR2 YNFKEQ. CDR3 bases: TGTGCCAGCAGCCAAGATAGAGGTACCTACACCGGGGAGCTGTTTTTT. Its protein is CASSQDRGTYTGELFF.

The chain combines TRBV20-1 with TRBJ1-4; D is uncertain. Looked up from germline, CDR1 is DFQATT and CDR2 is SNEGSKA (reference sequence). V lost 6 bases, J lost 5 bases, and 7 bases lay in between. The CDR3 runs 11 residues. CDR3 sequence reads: CSACKNEKLFF. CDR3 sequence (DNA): TGCAGTGCCTGCAAGAATGAAAAACTGTTTTTT.

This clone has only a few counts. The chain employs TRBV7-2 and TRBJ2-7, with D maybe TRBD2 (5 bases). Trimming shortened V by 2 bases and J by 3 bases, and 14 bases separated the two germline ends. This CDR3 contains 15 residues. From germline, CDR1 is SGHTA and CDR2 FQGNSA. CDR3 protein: CASSLLNRGGYEQYF. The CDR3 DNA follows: TGTGCCAGCAGCTTATTAAATCGCGGAGGCTACGAGCAGTACTTC.

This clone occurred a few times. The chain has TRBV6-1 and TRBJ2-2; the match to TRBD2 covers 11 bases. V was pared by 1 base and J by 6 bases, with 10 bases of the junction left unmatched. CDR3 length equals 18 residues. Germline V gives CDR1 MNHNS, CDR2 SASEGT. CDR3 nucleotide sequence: TGTGCCAGCAGTGAAGTCCCCACTAGCGGGAGAATAGCCGGGGAGCTGTTTTTT. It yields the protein CASSEVPTSGRIAGELFF.

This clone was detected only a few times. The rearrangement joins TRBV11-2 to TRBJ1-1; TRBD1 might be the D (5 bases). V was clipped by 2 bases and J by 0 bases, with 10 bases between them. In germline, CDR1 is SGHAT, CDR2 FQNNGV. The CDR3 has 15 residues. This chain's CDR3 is CASSLRGQMNTEAFF. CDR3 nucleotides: TGTGCCAGCAGCTTAAGGGGCCAGATGAACACTGAAGCTTTCTTT.

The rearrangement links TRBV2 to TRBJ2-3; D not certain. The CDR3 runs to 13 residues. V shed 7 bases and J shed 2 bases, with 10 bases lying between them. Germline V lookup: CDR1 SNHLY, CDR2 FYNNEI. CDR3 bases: TGTGCCAGCAACCGGGTATACACAGATACGCAGTATTTT. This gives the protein CASNRVYTDTQYF.

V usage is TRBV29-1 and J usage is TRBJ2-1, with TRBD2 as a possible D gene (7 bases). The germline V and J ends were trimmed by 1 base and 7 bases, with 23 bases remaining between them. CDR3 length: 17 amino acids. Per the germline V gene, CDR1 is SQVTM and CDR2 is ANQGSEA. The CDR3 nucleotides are TGCAGCGTTGAAGGATCCATCAGGGGAGGGGTGGGGAATGAGCAGTTCTTC. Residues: CSVEGSIRGGVGNEQFF.

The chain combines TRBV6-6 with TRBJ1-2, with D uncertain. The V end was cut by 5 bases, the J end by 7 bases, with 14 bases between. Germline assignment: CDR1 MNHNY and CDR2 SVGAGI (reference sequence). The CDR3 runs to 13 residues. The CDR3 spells CASSPWPGAGYTF. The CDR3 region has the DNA TGTGCCAGCAGTCCCTGGCCGGGCGCTGGCTACACCTTC.

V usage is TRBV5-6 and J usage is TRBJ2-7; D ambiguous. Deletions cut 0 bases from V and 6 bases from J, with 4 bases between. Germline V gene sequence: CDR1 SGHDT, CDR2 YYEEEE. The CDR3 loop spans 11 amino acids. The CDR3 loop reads CASSLGFEQYF. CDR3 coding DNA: TGTGCCAGCAGCTTGGGTTTCGAGCAGTACTTC.

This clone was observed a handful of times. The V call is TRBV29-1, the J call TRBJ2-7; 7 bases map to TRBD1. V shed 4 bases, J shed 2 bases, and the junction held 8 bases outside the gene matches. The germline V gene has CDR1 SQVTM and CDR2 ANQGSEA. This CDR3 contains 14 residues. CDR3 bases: TGCAGCGTTGTTCGGACAGGTACTGCCTACGAGCAGTACTTC. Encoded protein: CSVVRTGTAYEQYF.

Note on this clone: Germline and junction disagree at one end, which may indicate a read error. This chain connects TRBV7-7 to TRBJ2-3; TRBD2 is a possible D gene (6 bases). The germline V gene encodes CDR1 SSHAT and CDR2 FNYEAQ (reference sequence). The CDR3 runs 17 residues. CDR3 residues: CASSSGLLGTSTDTQYF. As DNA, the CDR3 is TGTGCTAGCAGTTCCGGACTCCTCGGGACTAGCACAGATACGCAGTATTTT.

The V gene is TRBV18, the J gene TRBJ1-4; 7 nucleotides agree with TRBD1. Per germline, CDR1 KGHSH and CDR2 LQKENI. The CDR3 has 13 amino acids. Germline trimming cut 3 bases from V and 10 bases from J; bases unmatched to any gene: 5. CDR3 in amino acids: CASSPQGQAKLFF. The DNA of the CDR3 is TGTGCCAGCTCACCTCAAGGACAGGCAAAACTGTTTTTT.

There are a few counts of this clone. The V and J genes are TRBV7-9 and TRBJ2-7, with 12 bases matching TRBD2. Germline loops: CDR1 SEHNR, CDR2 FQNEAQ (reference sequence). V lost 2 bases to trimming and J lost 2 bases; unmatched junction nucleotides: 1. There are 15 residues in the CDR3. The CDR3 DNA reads TGTGCCAGCAGCTTATGGACTAGCGGGGCCTACGAGCAGTACTTC. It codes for CASSLWTSGAYEQYF.

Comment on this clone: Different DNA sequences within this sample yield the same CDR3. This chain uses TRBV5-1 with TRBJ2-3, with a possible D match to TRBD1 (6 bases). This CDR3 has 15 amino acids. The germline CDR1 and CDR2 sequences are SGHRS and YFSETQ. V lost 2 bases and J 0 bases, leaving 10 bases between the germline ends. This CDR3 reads CASSLGQTSTDTQYF. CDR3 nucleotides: TGCGCCAGCAGCTTAGGACAGACCAGCACAGATACGCAGTATTTT.

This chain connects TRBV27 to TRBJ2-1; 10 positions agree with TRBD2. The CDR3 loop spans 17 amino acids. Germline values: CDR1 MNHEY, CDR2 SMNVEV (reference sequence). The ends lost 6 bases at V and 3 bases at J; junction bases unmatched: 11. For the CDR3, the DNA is TGTGCCAGCAGGAGGGGTGGGTCTAGCGGGAGCTACAATGAGCAGTTCTTC. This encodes CASRRGGSSGSYNEQFF.

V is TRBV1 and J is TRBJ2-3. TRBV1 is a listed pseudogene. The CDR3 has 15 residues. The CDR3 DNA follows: TGCACCAGAGGGGAGCCGGGACCCAGCACAGATACGCAGTATTTT. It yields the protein CTRGEPGPSTDTQYF.